The clone carrying this TCR beta chain was observed a few times. These data originate in a study of blood T cell repertoires in COVID-19. Across the whole study: T cells, B-cell-depleted T cells, or PBMCs provided the cDNA or gDNA that served as material.

Repertoires were generated with immunoSEQ multiplex PCR, while TCRdb's copy carries only in-frame clones and drops some. The sample has over 70,000 clones, about 83% seen once; the top ten hold about half. The TCR sequence derives from a human donor in a cohort sampled during active COVID-19. The sample was peripheral blood.

CDR3 sequence: CASSKLAGGYNEQFF. The DNA for the CDR3 is TGCGCCAGCAGTAAGTTGGCGGGAGGCTACAATGAGCAGTTCTTC. J is TRBJ2-1 and V is TRBV4-3; 8 bases line up with TRBD2. The V gene's germline CDR1 is LGHNA and CDR2 YSLEER. J was trimmed by 3 bases and V by 6 bases; bases with no gene match: 7. This CDR3 has 15 residues.